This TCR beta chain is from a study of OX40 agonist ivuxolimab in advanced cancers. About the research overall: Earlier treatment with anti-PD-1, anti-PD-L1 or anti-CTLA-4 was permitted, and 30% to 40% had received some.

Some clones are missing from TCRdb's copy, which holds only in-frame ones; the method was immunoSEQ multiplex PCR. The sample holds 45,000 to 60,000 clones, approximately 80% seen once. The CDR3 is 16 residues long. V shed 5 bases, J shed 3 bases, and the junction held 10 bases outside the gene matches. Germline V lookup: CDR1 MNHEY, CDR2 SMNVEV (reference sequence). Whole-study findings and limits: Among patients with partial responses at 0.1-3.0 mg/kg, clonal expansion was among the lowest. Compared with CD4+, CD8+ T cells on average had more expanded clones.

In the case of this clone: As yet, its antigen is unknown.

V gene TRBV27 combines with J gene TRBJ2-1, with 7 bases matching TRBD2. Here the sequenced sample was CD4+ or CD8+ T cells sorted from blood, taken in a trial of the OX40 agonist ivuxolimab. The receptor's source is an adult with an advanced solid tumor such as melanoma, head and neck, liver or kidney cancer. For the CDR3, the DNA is TGTGCCAGCAGTGCGACGGGACTAAAAATCTACAATGAGCAGTTCTTC. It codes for CASSATGLKIYNEQFF.